This TCR beta chain is from a study of CD8+CD57+ T cells in acquired aplastic anemia. CDR1 and CDR2 (germline): KGHDR, SFDVKD. The CDR3 runs 12 residues. All sequencing subjects had displayed CD8+CD57+ cell expansion on flow cytometry. The TCR beta profiling, which covered VDJ combination and CDR3 sequence, was carried out using genomic DNA as the template. TCRdb itself ran the reads through MiXCR, one entry per CDR3 protein. The sample consists of roughly 190,000 distinct CDR3 sequences, approximately 50% of them appearing once. This clonotype appeared a few times. A junction end diverges from the germline sequence, so it may reflect a read error.

The sequencing input was sorted CD4+, CD8+, or CD8+CD57+ T cells (not recorded which) from PBMCs. The chain combines TRBV24-1 with TRBJ2-7; unclear D gene. The sequence came from a human donor with aplastic anemia. CDR3 in amino acids: CATSALKDRAIF. CDR3 nucleotides: TGTGCCACCAGCGCCCTCAAAGACCGGGCAATCTTC.